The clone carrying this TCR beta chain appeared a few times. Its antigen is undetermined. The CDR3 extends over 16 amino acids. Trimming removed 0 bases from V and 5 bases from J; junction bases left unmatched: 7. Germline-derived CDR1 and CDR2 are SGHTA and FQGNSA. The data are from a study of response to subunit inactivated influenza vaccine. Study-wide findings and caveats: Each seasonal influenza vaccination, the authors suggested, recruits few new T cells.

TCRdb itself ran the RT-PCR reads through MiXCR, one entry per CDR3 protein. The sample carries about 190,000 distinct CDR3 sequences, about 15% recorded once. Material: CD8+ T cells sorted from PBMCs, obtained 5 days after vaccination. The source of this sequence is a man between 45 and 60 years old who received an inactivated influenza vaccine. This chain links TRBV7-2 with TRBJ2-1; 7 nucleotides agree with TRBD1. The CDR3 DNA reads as TGTGCCAGCAGCTTAGCGCTGACAGGGCAGAACAATGAGCAGTTCTTC. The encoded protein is CASSLALTGQNNEQFF.